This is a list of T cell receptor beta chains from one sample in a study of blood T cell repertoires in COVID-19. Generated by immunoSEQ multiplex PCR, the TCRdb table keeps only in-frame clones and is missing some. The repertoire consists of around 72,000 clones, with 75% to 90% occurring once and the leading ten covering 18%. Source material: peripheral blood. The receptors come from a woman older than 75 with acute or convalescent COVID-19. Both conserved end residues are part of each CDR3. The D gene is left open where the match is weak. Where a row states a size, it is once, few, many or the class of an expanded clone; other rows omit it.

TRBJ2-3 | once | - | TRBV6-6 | TGTGCCAGCAGTTACAGCAGGGGCACAGATACGCAGTATTTT | CASSYSRGTDTQYF
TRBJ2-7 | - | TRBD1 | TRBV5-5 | TGTGCCAGCAGCTTTGCTCTGGGACAGCCAGTCTACGAGCAGTACTTC | CASSFALGQPVYEQYF
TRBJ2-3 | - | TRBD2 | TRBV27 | TGTGCCAGCAGTTTATCTAGCGGGGGGGCCTTTTTCCCGGCAGATACGCAGTATTTT | CASSLSSGGAFFPADTQYF
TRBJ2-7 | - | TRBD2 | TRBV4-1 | TGCGCCAGCAGCCAGGGACTAGCGGGATACGAGCAGTACTTC | CASSQGLAGYEQYF
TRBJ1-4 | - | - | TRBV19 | TGTGCCAGTAGTATACTTGCGGCCGCCTATAATGAAAAACTGTTTTTT | CASSILAAAYNEKLFF
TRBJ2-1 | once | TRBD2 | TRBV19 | TGTGCCACCAAGGTAGCGGGGGGGAGTTACAATGAGCAGTTCTTC | CATKVAGGSYNEQFF
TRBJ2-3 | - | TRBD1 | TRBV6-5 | TGTGCCAGCAGCCGACAGGGGTCGGCAGATACGCAGTATTTT | CASSRQGSADTQYF
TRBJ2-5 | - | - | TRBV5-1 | TGCGCCAGCAGCTTGGGGGGGCCAGAGACCCAGTACTTC | CASSLGGPETQYF
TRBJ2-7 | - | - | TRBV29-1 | TGCAGCGTTGACGGATCCAGAAGACAGAAGAGCTTTTTAGACGAGCAGTACTTC | CSVDGSRRQKSFLDEQYF
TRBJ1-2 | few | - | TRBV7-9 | TGTGCCAGCAGCTTAGATAGGAGAGCTAACTATGGCTACACCTTC | CASSLDRRANYGYTF
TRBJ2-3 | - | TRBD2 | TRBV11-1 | TGTGCCAGCAACCGGGTAGCGGGGGGAGAAGATACGCAGTATTTT | CASNRVAGGEDTQYF
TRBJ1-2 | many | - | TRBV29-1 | TGCAGCACGAGGGACAAACCCCCGGATGGCTACACCTTC | CSTRDKPPDGYTF
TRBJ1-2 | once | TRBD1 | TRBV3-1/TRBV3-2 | TGTGCCAGCAGCCTGGGACAGGATAACTATGGCTACACCTTC | CASSLGQDNYGYTF
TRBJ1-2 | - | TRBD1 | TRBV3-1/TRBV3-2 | TGTGCCAGCAGCCGACAGGGTCGGGGCTACACCTTC | CASSRQGRGYTF
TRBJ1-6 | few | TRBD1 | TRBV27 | TGTGCCAGAAGTAAGGGGGCTTCCCTCCACTTT | CARSKGASLHF
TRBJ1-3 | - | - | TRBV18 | TGTGCCAGCTCACCAGCATCCGGGATCGGACCTGGAAACACCATATATTTT | CASSPASGIGPGNTIYF
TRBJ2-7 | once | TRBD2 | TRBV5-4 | TGTGCCAGCAGCTCACCCGGGACTAGTACCTACGAGCAGTACTTC | CASSSPGTSTYEQYF
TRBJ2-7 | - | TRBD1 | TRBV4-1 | TGCGCCAGCAGCGCAAGGGACAGGGGCTTTTACCCTTACGAGCAGTACTTC | CASSARDRGFYPYEQYF
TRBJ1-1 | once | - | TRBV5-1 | TGCGCCAGCAGCTTGGCCGTCTCTGGGGGGACTGAAGCTTTCTTT | CASSLAVSGGTEAFF
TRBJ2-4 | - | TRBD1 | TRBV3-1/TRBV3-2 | TGTGCCAGCAGCCAAGAAGTAGGGGGCGGCGCCAAAAACATTCAGTACTTC | CASSQEVGGGAKNIQYF
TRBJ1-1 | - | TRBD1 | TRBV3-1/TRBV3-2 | TGTGCCAGCAGGGACAGGGGACCGAACACTGAAGCTTTCTTT | CASRDRGPNTEAFF
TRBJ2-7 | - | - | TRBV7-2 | TGTGCCAGCAGCCCCCTAGGCGTAACGCGATACTCCTACGAGCAGTACTTC | CASSPLGVTRYSYEQYF
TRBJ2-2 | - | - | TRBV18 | TGTGCCAGCTCACCACGCGTGGGGGCAGACACCGGGGAGCTGTTTTTT | CASSPRVGADTGELFF
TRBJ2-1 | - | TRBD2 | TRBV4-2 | TGTGCCAGCAGCCAAGAATCGTCTAGCGGGTTCAATGAGCAGTTCTTC | CASSQESSSGFNEQFF
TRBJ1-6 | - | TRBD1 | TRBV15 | TGTGCCACCAGCGCAGACAGGGGGCTTGGTAATTCACCCCTCCACTTT | CATSADRGLGNSPLHF
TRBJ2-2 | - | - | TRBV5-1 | TGCGCCAGCAGCTTCACGGAGTACACCGGGGAGCTGTTTTTT | CASSFTEYTGELFF
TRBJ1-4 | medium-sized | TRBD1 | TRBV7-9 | TGTGCCAGCAGCTTAGCGCATCAGGGGGCAGCTGAAAAACTGTTTTTT | CASSLAHQGAAEKLFF
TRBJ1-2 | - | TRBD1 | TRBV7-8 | TGTGCCAGCAGCGTATCGGGACAGGGGTCCTATGGCTACACCTTC | CASSVSGQGSYGYTF
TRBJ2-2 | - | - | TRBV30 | TGTGCCTGGAGTGCACAGGGTGCCGGGGAGCTGTTTTTT | CAWSAQGAGELFF
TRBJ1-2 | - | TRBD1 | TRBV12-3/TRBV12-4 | TGTGCCAGCACGATAGGACAGGGCTTCGGCTACACCTTC | CASTIGQGFGYTF